Shown below are 8 T cell receptor beta chains from a single sample sequenced in a study of CDR3 diversity in severe acne. Each CDR3 protein is one row after TCRdb ran MiXCR on the PCR reads. The table has roughly 100,000 distinct CDR3 sequences, 51% seen once. The sample was blood. The receptors come from a male donor with acne.

V usage is TRBV2 and J usage is TRBJ2-7, with TRBD2 matching 9 bases. CDR3 length: 13 amino acids. Germline V gene data show CDR1 as SNHLY and CDR2 as FYNNEI. Losses at the gene ends were 6 bases for V and 13 bases for J; bases not matched to a gene: 13. The CDR3 here is CASSAGDRLAAYF. CDR3 DNA: TGTGCCAGCAGCGCAGGGGACCGACTAGCGGCATACTTC.

Comment on this clonotype: With a much larger clone just one base away, this may be a read error. V is TRBV5-4 and J is TRBJ2-5; D is undetermined. Germline V gives CDR1 SGHNT, CDR2 YYREEE (reference sequence). This CDR3 is built from 11 residues. The CDR3 coding sequence is TGTGCCAGCAGCTCCCAAGAGGCCCAGTACTTC. Residues: CASSSQEAQYF.

Written as DNA, the CDR3 is TGTGCCAGCAGCGTAGAGGACAGCTCGAACACCGGGGAGCTGTTTTTT. Translating gives CASSVEDSSNTGELFF. The rearrangement uses TRBV9 and TRBJ2-2, with TRBD1 as a possible D gene (6 bases). CDR1 is SGDLS, CDR2 YYNGEE, per germline. The CDR3 sequence is 16 residues long. Trimming left V 0 bases short and J 0 bases short, with 9 bases between. The full variable domain, rest sourced from reference TRBV9 and TRBJ2-2, is DSGVTQTPKHLITATGQRVTLRCSPRSGDLSVYWYQQSLDQGLQFLIQYYNGEERAKGNILERFSAQQFPDLHSELNLSSLELGDSALYFCASSVEDSSNTGELFFGEGSRLTVL.

This clonotype appeared many times. The rearrangement uses TRBV5-6 and TRBJ1-5, with no clear D. V gave up 3 bases and J gave up 6 bases, with 7 bases separating them. The CDR3 spans 12 residues. CDR1 is SGHDT and CDR2 is YYEEEE in the germline V gene. CDR3 protein: CASSYRRQPQHF. The CDR3 region has the DNA TGTGCCAGCAGCTACCGGCGTCAGCCCCAGCATTTT.

This clonotype was recorded at least ten times. The V call is TRBV5-1, the J call TRBJ2-7; 7 positions agree with TRBD1. Per germline, CDR1 SGHRS and CDR2 YFSETQ. The V and J ends lost 0 bases and 5 bases, in that order; junction bases with no gene match: 5. The CDR3 covers 14 residues. The CDR3 nucleotides read TGCGCCAGCAGCTTGGAACAGGGGCTCGACGAGCAGTACTTC. The encoded protein is CASSLEQGLDEQYF.

V is TRBV25-1 and J is TRBJ1-4; no clear D gene. CDR1 is MGHDK, CDR2 SYGVNS, per germline. V gave up 6 bases and J gave up 3 bases, with 8 bases separating them. The CDR3 spans 13 residues. The CDR3: CASRGESNEKLFF. DNA of the CDR3: TGTGCCAGCAGGGGCGAGTCTAATGAAAAACTGTTTTTT.

The V gene is TRBV7-9, the J gene TRBJ1-1; D gene ambiguous. From germline, CDR1 is SEHNR and CDR2 FQNEAQ (reference sequence). The CDR3 contains 10 residues. CDR3 sequence reads: CAGGLTEAFF. In DNA, the CDR3 is TGTGCAGGCGGGCTCACTGAAGCTTTCTTT.

In this sample, this clonotype turned up a few times. The chain recombines TRBV4-3 with TRBJ2-3, with D possibly being TRBD2 (5 bases). Germline CDR1 is LGHNA and CDR2 is YSLEER. The V end lost 1 base, the J end lost 4 bases, and 12 bases lay between the germline ends. The CDR3 is 15 amino acids. This chain's CDR3 is CASSQVEGFADTQYF. CDR3 bases: TGCGCCAGCAGCCAAGTTGAGGGTTTCGCAGATACGCAGTATTTT.